The subject of this entry is one T cell receptor (beta chain). Study processing details: Amplification of reference gene primers was used by the study to estimate nucleated cell counts. Data came from immunoSEQ multiplex PCR; TCRdb stores just in-frame clones and leaves some out. That table supplies the V and J calls and clone size; D and trimming were determined from the DNA. Counted here are about 160,000 clones, about 85% occurring once; the ten biggest clones make up 6.9%. This entry comes from a study of blood T cell repertoires in COVID-19. Overall study context: Sample material is recorded as cDNA or gDNA derived from T cells, B-cell-depleted T cells, or PBMCs.

The CDR3 is 15 residues long. J lost 8 bases, V lost 4 bases, and 8 bases had no gene match. From germline, CDR1 is SGDLS and CDR2 YYNGEE. Seattle patient enrollment occurred during active infection, with longitudinal follow-up thereafter. The clonotype comes from an elderly man with COVID-19, enrolled during active disease. J is TRBJ1-6 and V is TRBV9, with 8 bases fitting TRBD1. The sample comprised peripheral blood. Written as DNA, the CDR3 is TGTGCCAGCAGCCCTCGGACAGGGTTAGATTCACCCCTCCACTTT. Residues: CASSPRTGLDSPLHF.